This TCR beta chain was found in a study of CD8 T cells in Susac syndrome. Study-wide results and limits: Within Susac syndrome CD4+ T cell repertoires, clonal expansion was not evident.

This clonotype appeared once. Its antigen is undetermined. Germline CDR1 and CDR2: SGHRS and YFSETQ. CDR3 length: 14 amino acids. With 2 bases clipped from V and 5 bases from J, the junction kept 6 bases outside the gene matches. cDNA came from about 0.51 to 1 ug RNA primed by random hexamers. It was immunoSEQ multiplex PCR that amplified TCR beta CDR3 across 54 Vbeta and 13 Jbeta. TCRdb re-called the immunoSEQ multiplex PCR reads with MiXCR, one entry per CDR3 protein. Found here are about 190,000 distinct CDR3 sequences, 90% to 96% of them singletons; the top ten hold 0.098%. The diagnostic criteria for definite or probable disease, as recently defined, were met by the patients with Susac syndrome. Both CD4+ and CD8+ T cells were negatively isolated, and TEMRA cells underwent FACS enrichment.

This sequence joins TRBV5-1 and TRBJ1-1; 7 nucleotides match TRBD1. The sequencing input was CD4+ T cells from PBMCs. The TCR comes from a human donor with Susac syndrome. CDR3 loop: CASSLGGRRTEAFF. As DNA, the CDR3 is TGCGCCAGCAGCTTAGGGGGCAGGAGGACTGAAGCTTTCTTT. The whole variable domain, filled in from reference TRBV5-1 and TRBJ1-1, reads KAGVTQTPRYLIKTRGQQVTLSCSPISGHRSVSWYQQTPGQGLQFLFEYFSETQRNKGNFPGRFSGRQFSNSRSEMNVSTLELGDSALYLCASSLGGRRTEAFFGQGTRLTVV.